The 30 T cell receptor beta chains reported below all come from one sample, sequenced in a study of control samples from healthy donors and cancer patients. Libraries were prepared by immunoSEQ multiplex PCR; TCRdb keeps only in-frame clonotypes and omits some of them. The profile shows more than 95,000 clones, over 90% of them singletons. Source material: blood. The receptors here all came from a man aged 30 to 45 in good health.

CDR3 sequence: CASSPWDRSNQPQHF. The CDR3 DNA sequence: TGTGCCAGCAGTCCATGGGACAGGAGCAATCAGCCCCAGCATTTT. The gene calls are TRBV27 and TRBJ1-5; 8 positions match TRBD1. The CDR3 covers 15 residues. Trimming took 5 bases from V and 1 from J; bases not matched to a gene: 4. CDR1 and CDR2 (germline): MNHEY, SMNVEV (reference sequence).

This clone showed up just once. The CDR3 region has the DNA TGTGCCAGCAGCTTAATGGGACAGGGGGAGTATGGCTACACCTTC. It is translated as CASSLMGQGEYGYTF. The chain carries TRBV7-2 and TRBJ1-2; 11 positions match TRBD1. V shed 2 bases, J shed 5 bases, and the junction held 4 bases outside the gene matches. Germline CDR1 reads SGHTA; CDR2 reads FQGNSA. This CDR3 has 15 amino acids.

This clone was seen only a few times. Different DNA sequences within this sample yield the same CDR3. The V and J genes are TRBV5-1 and TRBJ1-1; no firm D call. Between the trimmed V and J ends, which lost 0 bases and 0 bases, there was a span of 6 bases. The CDR3 extends over 14 amino acids. From germline, CDR1 is SGHRS and CDR2 YFSETQ. CDR3 in amino acids: CASSLGPLNTEAFF. In DNA form, the CDR3 reads TGCGCCAGCAGCTTGGGACCGCTGAACACTGAAGCTTTCTTT.

This chain links TRBV28 with TRBJ1-5, with D unresolved. The CDR3 length is 14 residues. Germline V gives CDR1 MDHEN, CDR2 SYDVKM. V shed 6 bases and J shed 4 bases, with 13 bases lying between them. CDR3: CASREDAWNQPQHF. CDR3 nucleotide sequence: TGTGCCAGCAGGGAGGACGCCTGGAATCAGCCCCAGCATTTT.

The J gene is TRBJ1-1, the V gene TRBV10-3; perhaps TRBD1 as D (5 bases). This CDR3 contains 13 residues. Germline V lookup: CDR1 ENHRY, CDR2 SYGVKD. Trimming took off 6 bases at V and 1 base at J, with 9 bases between the two ends. CDR3 sequence reads: CAIRADRNTEAFF. CDR3 bases: TGTGCCATCAGGGCTGACAGGAACACTGAAGCTTTCTTT.

The chain joins TRBV9 to TRBJ2-1, with 11 bases aligning to TRBD2. CDR1 and CDR2 from the germline V gene are SGDLS and YYNGEE. The CDR3 contains 15 residues. Trimming removed 3 bases from V and 4 bases from J; junction bases left unmatched: 3. As DNA, the CDR3 is TGTGCCAGCAGCGCCTTAGCGGGGGGGTACAATGAGCAGTTCTTC. It encodes CASSALAGGYNEQFF. Full variable domain (rest looked up from reference TRBV9 and TRBJ2-1): DSGVTQTPKHLITATGQRVTLRCSPRSGDLSVYWYQQSLDQGLQFLIQYYNGEERAKGNILERFSAQQFPDLHSELNLSSLELGDSALYFCASSALAGGYNEQFFGPGTRLTVL.

The chain uses TRBV5-1 and TRBJ2-2; D is tentatively TRBD1 or TRBD2 (5 bases each). V was cut by 4 bases and J by 6 bases, with 16 bases left in between. CDR3 length equals 15 residues. Germline CDR1 reads SGHRS; CDR2 reads YFSETQ. The CDR3 nucleotides read TGCGCCAGCAGCCTAGGGACGAGGGGCGCCGGGGAGCTGTTTTTT. It specifies CASSLGTRGAGELFF.

J is TRBJ1-2 and V is TRBV5-6; D might be TRBD1 (5 bases). Per the germline V gene, CDR1 is SGHDT and CDR2 is YYEEEE. This CDR3 spans 14 amino acids. The germline V and J ends were trimmed by 4 bases and 4 bases, with 14 bases remaining between them. The CDR3 nucleotides are TGTGCCAGCAGCCAGGCACAGGTTCTCTATGGCTACACCTTC. Protein sequence: CASSQAQVLYGYTF.

The V gene is TRBV19, the J gene TRBJ2-2; no reliable D call. The CDR3 has 14 residues. CDR1 and CDR2 from the germline V gene are LNHDA and SQIVND (reference sequence). Trimming left V 3 bases short and J 2 bases short, with 7 bases between. This CDR3 reads CASSIDGNTGELFF. As DNA, the CDR3 is TGTGCCAGTAGTATTGACGGCAACACCGGGGAGCTGTTTTTT.

CDR3 sequence: CASSQDGEAEEETQYF. CDR3 in DNA: TGTGCCAGCAGCCAAGATGGGGAAGCGGAGGAAGAGACCCAGTACTTC. V usage is TRBV3-1 (or the pseudogene TRBV3-2) and J usage is TRBJ2-5; TRBD2 is a possible D gene (5 bases). The CDR3 is 16 residues long. Per germline, CDR1 LGHDT and CDR2 YNNKEL (reference sequence). V lost 0 bases and J 3 bases, leaving 14 bases between the germline ends.

The gene calls are TRBV5-1 and TRBJ1-2; 11 nucleotides match TRBD1. V was clipped by 4 bases and J by 4 bases; unmatched bases: 6. Per germline, CDR1 SGHRS and CDR2 YFSETQ. This CDR3 contains 15 residues. The CDR3 DNA follows: TGCGCCAGCAGCCCAGGACAGGGGGCAGCCTATGGCTACACCTTC. Translation gives CASSPGQGAAYGYTF. Full variable domain (remainder filled in from reference TRBV5-1 and TRBJ1-2): KAGVTQTPRYLIKTRGQQVTLSCSPISGHRSVSWYQQTPGQGLQFLFEYFSETQRNKGNFPGRFSGRQFSNSRSEMNVSTLELGDSALYLCASSPGQGAAYGYTFGSGTRLTVV.

This chain joins TRBV24-1 and TRBJ1-2; 12 bases are shared with TRBD1. CDR1 is KGHDR and CDR2 is SFDVKD in the germline V gene. The V segment lost 7 bases and the J segment 8 bases; nucleotides outside the gene matches: 13. The CDR3 consists of 16 residues. The CDR3 sequence is CATRSRDRGLGGGYTF. CDR3 nucleotide sequence: TGTGCCACCAGGTCCCGGGACAGGGGGCTGGGGGGAGGCTACACCTTC.

The chain recombines TRBV11-2 with TRBJ2-7; tentative D call: TRBD1 (6 bases). V was pared by 8 bases and J by 5 bases, with 16 bases between. This CDR3 region has 13 residues. Germline V gene lookup returns CDR1 SGHAT and CDR2 FQNNGV. The CDR3 DNA follows: TGTGCCAGCGCGGTTGGGGGCTTGGACGAGCAGTACTTC. This sequence encodes CASAVGGLDEQYF. Combining the CDR3 with reference TRBV11-2 and TRBJ2-7 gives the whole variable domain EAGVAQSPRYKIIEKRQSVAFWCNPISGHATLYWYQQILGQGPKLLIQFQNNGVVDDSQLPKDRFSAERLKGVDSTLKIQPAKLEDSAVYLCASAVGGLDEQYFGPGTRLTVT.

The chain couples TRBV30 to TRBJ2-1, with 8 bases matching TRBD2. Germline loops: CDR1 GTSNPN, CDR2 SVGIG (reference sequence). The CDR3 has 14 amino acids. Trimming at V came to 8 bases and at J to 10 bases, leaving 16 bases not matched to a gene. CDR3 sequence reads: CARNERRGASEQFF. The CDR3 DNA reads as TGTGCCAGAAACGAGCGGCGGGGGGCCTCCGAGCAGTTCTTC.

The chain has TRBV1 and TRBJ2-1; the D call in the table, TRBD2, was not verified against the DNA. TRBV1 is an annotated pseudogene. The CDR3 length is 17 residues. CDR3 in amino acids: CTSSQPGLAGGRNEQFF. In nucleotides, the CDR3 is TGCACCAGCAGCCAACCCGGACTAGCGGGGGGGCGGAATGAGCAGTTCTTC.

The chain joins TRBV11-3 to TRBJ2-3; D unclear. Per the germline V gene, CDR1 is SGHNT and CDR2 is YENEEA. The length of the CDR3 is 13 residues. Trimming pared 5 bases from V and 0 bases from J, leaving 6 bases between. DNA of the CDR3: TGTGCCAGCAGCCCACAGAGCACAGATACGCAGTATTTT. Its translation is CASSPQSTDTQYF.

J is TRBJ1-5 and V is TRBV7-4, with D unclear. The V gene lost 11 bases and the J gene lost 7 bases, with 9 bases spanning the gap. In germline, CDR1 is SGHVT, CDR2 SQSDAQ. This CDR3 spans 10 amino acids. The CDR3 loop reads CAPAGQPQHF. The CDR3 region has the DNA TGTGCCCCCGCGGGGCAGCCCCAGCATTTT. Full variable domain (rest looked up from reference TRBV7-4 and TRBJ1-5): GAGVSQSPRYKVAKRGRDVALRCDSISGHVTLYWYRQTLGQGSEVLTYSQSDAQRDKSGRPSGRFSAERPERSVSTLKIQRTEQGDSAVYLCAPAGQPQHFGDGTRLSIL.

This clone was seen a single time. V gene TRBV28 combines with J gene TRBJ1-4; D gene uncertain. The CDR3 covers 15 residues. Trimming left V 2 bases short and J 5 bases short, with 12 bases between. The V gene's germline CDR1 is MDHEN and CDR2 SYDVKM. CDR3 sequence reads: CASSLRSGNNEKLFF. CDR3 nucleotide sequence: TGTGCCAGCAGTTTAAGATCCGGAAACAATGAAAAACTGTTTTTT.

The chain recombines TRBV24-1 with TRBJ1-3, with TRBD1 matching 8 bases. This CDR3 comprises 12 residues. Losses at the gene ends were 9 bases for V and 6 bases for J; bases not matched to a gene: 3. Looked up from germline, CDR1 is KGHDR and CDR2 is SFDVKD. The CDR3: CATSDRANTIYF. As DNA, the CDR3 is TGTGCCACCTCGGACAGGGCAAACACCATATATTTT.

The gene calls are TRBV29-1 and TRBJ2-1; D unclear. The CDR3 consists of 12 residues. Germline V gene data show CDR1 as SQVTM and CDR2 as ANQGSEA. Between the trimmed V and J ends, which lost 2 bases and 4 bases, there was a span of 6 bases. DNA of the CDR3: TGCAGCGTTGAATTCCTTTACAATGAGCAGTTCTTC. It specifies CSVEFLYNEQFF.

The chain carries TRBV14 and TRBJ1-1, with D maybe TRBD1 (6 bases). Trimming took off 1 base at V and 4 bases at J, with 16 bases between the two ends. Germline CDR1 SGHDN, CDR2 FVKESK. The CDR3 contains 16 residues. CDR3 residues: CASSQGAGQRFTEAFF. The CDR3 nucleotides read TGTGCCAGCAGCCAAGGCGCGGGACAACGGTTCACTGAAGCTTTCTTT.

This sequence joins TRBV7-8 and TRBJ2-5, with 10 bases lining up with TRBD2. Per the germline V gene, CDR1 is SGHVS and CDR2 is FQNEAQ. The CDR3 runs 16 residues. Germline trimming cut 1 base from V and 4 bases from J; bases unmatched to any gene: 6. CDR3 residues: CASSLERGGRGETQYF. The CDR3 bases are TGTGCCAGCAGCTTAGAGCGGGGGGGCCGGGGAGAGACCCAGTACTTC.

The chain recombines TRBV1 with TRBJ2-5; the table's D gene call, TRBD2, was not cross checked with the DNA. TRBV1 constitutes a pseudogene. The CDR3 totals 15 residues. The CDR3 DNA reads TGCACCAGCAGCCAACCTAGTGGGGAGGATGAGACCCAGTACTTC. Its translation is CTSSQPSGEDETQYF.

The chain employs TRBV28 and TRBJ2-1, with 9 positions matching TRBD1. V lost 11 bases and J lost 4; bases outside the gene matches: 6. Germline CDR1 is MDHEN and CDR2 is SYDVKM. The CDR3 runs to 13 residues. The DNA for the CDR3 is TGTGCCGGCGGGGACAGGGAGTACAATGAGCAGTTCTTC. Its translation: CAGGDREYNEQFF.

V usage is TRBV6-5 and J usage is TRBJ2-2; D unclear. V was pared by 6 bases and J by 6 bases, with 11 bases between. CDR1 MNHEY and CDR2 SVGAGI come from the germline V gene. The CDR3 length is 13 residues. The CDR3 DNA sequence: TGTGCCAGCAGCCCATTTAGGTCCGGGGAGCTGTTTTTT. This codes for CASSPFRSGELFF.

The chain carries TRBV28 and TRBJ2-3, with 7 bases that match TRBD2. The CDR3 loop spans 15 amino acids. The J segment lost 3 bases and the V segment lost 4 bases, leaving 7 bases of the junction unmatched. Germline CDR1 and CDR2: MDHEN and SYDVKM. In DNA form, the CDR3 reads TGTGCCAGCAGTTCCCATAGCGGGCGGACAGATACGCAGTATTTT. Its translation is CASSSHSGRTDTQYF.

This clone has a single count. The chain has TRBV11-1 and TRBJ1-4, with unresolved D. Trimming shortened V by 4 bases and J by 8 bases, and 17 bases separated the two germline ends. Germline V CDR1 and CDR2: SGHAT, FQDESV (reference sequence). The CDR3 contains 15 residues. DNA of the CDR3: TGTGCCAGCAGCTCGATGTCGGGCCTGGGGGAAAAACTGTTTTTT. Encoded protein: CASSSMSGLGEKLFF.

The CDR3 reads CASSRAVGTEAFF. DNA for the CDR3: TGTGCCAGCTCACGAGCAGTTGGCACTGAAGCTTTCTTT. This sequence joins TRBV18 and TRBJ1-1; unclear D gene. The CDR3 has 13 residues. With 4 bases removed from V and 4 bases from J, the gap between germline ends came to 10 bases. The germline V gene encodes CDR1 KGHSH and CDR2 LQKENI.

There are a few counts of this clone. This chain uses TRBV14 with TRBJ1-6; possibly TRBD1 for D (5 bases). V was shortened by 4 bases and J by 7 bases, with 14 bases between the two germline ends. Germline-derived CDR1 and CDR2 are SGHDN and FVKESK. This CDR3 spans 15 amino acids. The DNA for the CDR3 is TGTGCCAGCAGCCCTATTACAGGCCGAAATTCACCCCTCCACTTT. Encoded protein: CASSPITGRNSPLHF.

This chain uses TRBV5-6 with TRBJ1-3; D call uncertain. The ends were cut back, 3 bases at V and 2 bases at J, with 9 bases in the middle. The CDR3 covers 14 residues. Germline lookup yields CDR1 SGHDT and CDR2 YYEEEE. The CDR3 coding sequence is TGTGCCAGCAGCTATGGCTTCGCTGGAAACACCATATATTTT. Protein product: CASSYGFAGNTIYF.